Presented here are 17 T cell receptor beta chains from one specimen sequenced in a study of vaccination and CD4 T cells after COVID-19. These receptors lack a known antigen. Treatment defined: approximately nine-day PBMC culture with coronavirus spike peptide pools or control peptides (ViraFEST assay). The unexposed donor provided CD4+ T cells, which were taken before the COVID-19 pandemic (2011-2018). The Oncomine TCR Beta short-read assay sequenced DNA from cultured CD4+ T cells. Scientists extracted genomic DNA from CD4+ T cells grown in culture. MiXCR, applied by TCRdb to the PCR reads, yields one record per CDR3 protein. Of 9,100 or so distinct CDR3 sequences in the sample, around 29% are singletons; the top ten hold 22%. The sample was CD4+ T cells from blood, cultured in vitro. These receptors were collected from a human donor in good health.

This rearrangement joins TRBV10-3 to TRBJ1-6; weak D call: TRBD1 (5 bases). The length of the CDR3 is 13 residues. Per germline, CDR1 ENHRY and CDR2 SYGVKD. The V end was cut by 9 bases, the J end by 9 bases, with 15 bases between. The CDR3 DNA is TGTGCCATTAGGGACTTACGGGTTTCACCCCTCCACTTT. It specifies CAIRDLRVSPLHF.

This clonotype was seen a few times. The chain links TRBV2 to TRBJ2-7; possibly TRBD1 for D (6 bases). V was trimmed by 7 bases and J by 0 bases, leaving 16 bases between them. The germline V gene has CDR1 SNHLY and CDR2 FYNNEI. The CDR3 extends over 15 amino acids. The CDR3 DNA reads TGTGCCAGCAAGAAAGGACAGCAACTCTCCTACGAGCAGTACTTC. Amino acids: CASKKGQQLSYEQYF. Based on the CDR3 plus reference TRBV2 and TRBJ2-7, the full variable domain is EPEVTQTPSHQVTQMGQEVILRCVPISNHLYFYWYRQILGQKVEFLVSFYNNEISEKSEIFDDQFSVERPDGSNFTLKIRSTKLEDSAMYFCASKKGQQLSYEQYFGPGTRLTVT.

CDR3 DNA sequence: TGTGCCAGCAGTGTACAGGGAGACATTCAGTACTTC. Translating it yields CASSVQGDIQYF. The rearrangement joins TRBV2 to TRBJ2-4; perhaps TRBD1 as D (6 bases). Looked up from germline, CDR1 is SNHLY and CDR2 is FYNNEI. V was cut by 4 bases and J by 8 bases, with 9 bases left in between. The CDR3 has 12 residues.

Written as DNA, the CDR3 is TGTGCCAGTAGTATGGAGCCCCTACAAGGGAGTTCACCCCTCCACTTT. Its protein is CASSMEPLQGSSPLHF. The chain links TRBV19 to TRBJ1-6; no definite D call. V was pared by 3 bases and J by 9 bases, with 18 bases between. The germline V gene has CDR1 LNHDA and CDR2 SQIVND (reference sequence). The CDR3 consists of 16 residues.

The chain is built from TRBV4-3 and TRBJ2-1, with D possibly TRBD2 on 5 matching bases. The CDR3 sequence is 14 residues long. Trimming removed 2 bases from V and 8 bases from J, with 13 bases in between. Germline assignment: CDR1 LGHNA and CDR2 YSLEER. CDR3 DNA: TGCGCCAGCAGCCAATCGCGGGCTAGCTATGAGCAGTTCTTC. Its translation is CASSQSRASYEQFF.

This clonotype was detected a few times. The chain recombines TRBV7-6 with TRBJ2-2; 8 nucleotides match TRBD1. Trimming took 5 bases from V and 7 from J; bases not matched to a gene: 6. CDR1 and CDR2 from the germline V gene are SGHVS and FNYEAQ. The CDR3 has 14 residues. This CDR3 is CASSPRTGSGELFF. CDR3 DNA: TGTGCCAGCAGCCCCCGGACAGGGAGCGGGGAGCTGTTTTTT.

By share, this clonotype ranks as medium-sized (0.01 to 0.1%). As DNA, the CDR3 is TGTGCCAGCAGTTCCCGGAGGGTAGAGGGCTCACCCCTCCACTTT. Translation gives CASSSRRVEGSPLHF. The chain joins TRBV27 to TRBJ1-6; no definite D call. The CDR3 runs 15 residues. Germline V gene data show CDR1 as MNHEY and CDR2 as SMNVEV (reference sequence). Trimming cost V 4 bases and J 10 bases, with 17 bases left between them.

V and J are TRBV28 and TRBJ2-3; possibly TRBD2 for D (7 bases). The V end lost 8 bases, the J end lost 6 bases, and 24 bases lay between the germline ends. The length of the CDR3 is 16 residues. Germline CDR1 is MDHEN and CDR2 is SYDVKM. The CDR3 nucleotides are TGTGCCAGCCAAACCTTCAGAGGGGGGGTCGGGGATACGCAGTATTTT. It is translated as CASQTFRGGVGDTQYF.

By sample fraction, this clonotype is medium-sized. V usage is TRBV7-2 and J usage is TRBJ1-2; 7 bases align to TRBD1. CDR1 is SGHTA, CDR2 FQGNSA, per germline. The CDR3 is 14 amino acids. The trim removed 5 bases at V and 2 bases at J, leaving 5 bases unmatched. In DNA, the CDR3 is TGTGCCAGCAGCCGATCGACAGGGAACTATGGCTACACCTTC. This gives the protein CASSRSTGNYGYTF.

This clonotype occurred a few times. The chain links TRBV6-4 to TRBJ1-4; maybe TRBD1 (6 bases). Trimming removed 4 bases from V and 8 bases from J, with 14 bases in between. This CDR3 region has 14 residues. In germline, CDR1 is MRHNA, CDR2 SNTAGT. The CDR3 sequence: CASSARAGEEKLFF. As DNA, the CDR3 is TGTGCCAGCAGTGCCCGGGCAGGGGAGGAAAAACTGTTTTTT.

This chain joins TRBV7-9 and TRBJ2-1; 10 bases are a match to TRBD2. There are 18 residues in the CDR3. Looked up from germline, CDR1 is SEHNR and CDR2 is FQNEAQ (reference sequence). Germline trimming cut 2 bases from V and 7 bases from J; bases unmatched to any gene: 14. The CDR3 region is CASSLPFRLAGVTNEQFF. CDR3 bases: TGTGCCAGCAGCTTACCCTTTCGGCTAGCGGGAGTAACGAATGAGCAGTTCTTC.

Only a few counts were recorded for this clonotype. V is TRBV27 and J is TRBJ1-2; D uncertain. Germline CDR1 MNHEY, CDR2 SMNVEV (reference sequence). The CDR3 is 14 amino acids. V lost 3 bases and J lost 4, with 12 bases in between. Written as DNA, the CDR3 is TGTGCCAGCAGTTTTTCCAGCCTTGGCTATGGCTACACCTTC. Its translation: CASSFSSLGYGYTF.

This clonotype has just a few counts. This chain uses TRBV20-1 with TRBJ1-5; no firm D call. V was clipped by 3 bases and J by 2 bases, with 11 bases between them. This CDR3 has 14 residues. CDR1 is DFQATT, CDR2 SNEGSKA, per germline (reference sequence). Here the CDR3 reads CSASPRMGNQPQHF. CDR3 sequence (DNA): TGCAGTGCTAGTCCCCGAATGGGCAATCAGCCCCAGCATTTT.

Sample share makes this clonotype medium-sized. This rearrangement joins TRBV11-3 to TRBJ2-5; 11 bases are shared with TRBD2. Germline V gene lookup returns CDR1 SGHNT and CDR2 YENEEA. The trim removed 5 bases at V and 4 bases at J, leaving 12 bases unmatched. This CDR3 spans 17 amino acids. CDR3 in amino acids: CASSPRSGTSGLETQYF. As DNA, the CDR3 is TGTGCCAGCAGCCCCAGATCCGGGACTAGCGGCTTAGAGACCCAGTACTTC.

This clonotype was seen only a few times. The chain employs TRBV7-2 and TRBJ1-2; the D is unclear. Germline V gene lookup returns CDR1 SGHTA and CDR2 FQGNSA. This CDR3 has 13 residues. V was clipped by 1 base and J by 8 bases, with 11 bases between them. CDR3 bases: TGTGCCAGCAGCTTAGACGGGCTCAGAGGCTACACCTTC. As protein: CASSLDGLRGYTF.

This clonotype was seen a few times. This rearrangement joins TRBV28 to TRBJ2-7, with D unresolved. V was trimmed by 5 bases and J by 0 bases, leaving 11 bases between them. The CDR3 covers 14 residues. Looked up from germline, CDR1 is MDHEN and CDR2 is SYDVKM. The CDR3 nucleotides read TGTGCCAGCAGTCCATCCAGCCACTCCTACGAGCAGTACTTC. Translation gives CASSPSSHSYEQYF.

The genes are TRBV7-9 and TRBJ2-1; no definite D call. The V and J ends lost 1 base and 6 bases respectively, with 10 bases between them. Germline loops: CDR1 SEHNR, CDR2 FQNEAQ (reference sequence). The CDR3 has 14 residues. In nucleotides, the CDR3 is TGTGCCAGCAGCTTAGATGGCCAGGCCAATGAGCAGTTCTTC. This codes for CASSLDGQANEQFF.